This T cell receptor beta chain was observed in a study of blood T cell repertoires in COVID-19. Enrolled through a virtual design, the participants were between about 18 and 100 years of age and came from under 30 US areas. In the authors' methods: Cell counts per sample came from amplifying reference gene primers. TCRdb's table, derived via immunoSEQ multiplex PCR, lists solely in-frame clones and lacks some. The DNA gave D and trimming, while V, J and clone size come from that table. The sample has just over 300,000 clones, 80% to 90% seen once. From germline, CDR1 is SGHDT and CDR2 YYEEEE. V gave up 3 bases and J gave up 0 bases, with 12 bases separating them. The CDR3 spans 15 residues.

V usage is TRBV5-6 and J usage is TRBJ1-1; TRBD1 might be the D (5 bases). Sequencing was performed on PBMCs or T cells enriched from blood (not recorded which). The source is a man aged 25 to 40 who had recovered from COVID-19. CDR3 bases: TGTGCCAGCAGCTCTTGGGGCAGGCTGAACACTGAAGCTTTCTTT. Protein sequence: CASSSWGRLNTEAFF.